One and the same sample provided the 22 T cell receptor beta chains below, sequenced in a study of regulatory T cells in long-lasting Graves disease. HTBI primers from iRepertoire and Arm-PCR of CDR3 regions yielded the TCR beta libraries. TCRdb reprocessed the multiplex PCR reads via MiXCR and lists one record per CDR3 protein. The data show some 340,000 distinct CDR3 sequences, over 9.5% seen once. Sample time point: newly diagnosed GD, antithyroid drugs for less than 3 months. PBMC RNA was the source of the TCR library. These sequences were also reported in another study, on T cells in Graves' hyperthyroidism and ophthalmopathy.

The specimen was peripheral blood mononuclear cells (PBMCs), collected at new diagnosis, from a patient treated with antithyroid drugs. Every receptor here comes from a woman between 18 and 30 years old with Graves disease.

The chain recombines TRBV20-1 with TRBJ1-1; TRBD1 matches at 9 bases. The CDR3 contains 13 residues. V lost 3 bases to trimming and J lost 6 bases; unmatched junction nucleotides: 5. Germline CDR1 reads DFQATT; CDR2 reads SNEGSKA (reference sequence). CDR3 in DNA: TGCAGTGCTAGGGGGGACAGGGCAGCTGAAGCTTTCTTT. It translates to CSARGDRAAEAFF.

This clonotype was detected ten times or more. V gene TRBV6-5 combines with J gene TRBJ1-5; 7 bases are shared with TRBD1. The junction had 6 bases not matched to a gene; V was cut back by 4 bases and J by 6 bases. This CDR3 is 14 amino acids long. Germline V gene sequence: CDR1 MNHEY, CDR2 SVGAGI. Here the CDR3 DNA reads TGTGCCAGCAGTTTTACAGGGGCCACTCAGCCCCAGCATTTT. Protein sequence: CASSFTGATQPQHF.

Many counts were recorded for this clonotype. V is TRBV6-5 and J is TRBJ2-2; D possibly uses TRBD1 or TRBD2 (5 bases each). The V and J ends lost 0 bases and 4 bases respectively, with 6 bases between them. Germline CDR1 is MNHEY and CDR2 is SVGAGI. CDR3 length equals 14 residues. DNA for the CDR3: TGTGCCAGCAGTTACTCGAGGGGCACCGGGGAGCTGTTTTTT. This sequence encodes CASSYSRGTGELFF.

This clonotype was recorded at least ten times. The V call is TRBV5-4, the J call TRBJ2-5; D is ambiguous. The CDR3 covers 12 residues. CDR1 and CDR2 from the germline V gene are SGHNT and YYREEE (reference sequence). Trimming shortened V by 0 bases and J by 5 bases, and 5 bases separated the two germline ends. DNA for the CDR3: TGTGCCAGCAGCTTGGGATGGGAGACCCAGTACTTC. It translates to CASSLGWETQYF.

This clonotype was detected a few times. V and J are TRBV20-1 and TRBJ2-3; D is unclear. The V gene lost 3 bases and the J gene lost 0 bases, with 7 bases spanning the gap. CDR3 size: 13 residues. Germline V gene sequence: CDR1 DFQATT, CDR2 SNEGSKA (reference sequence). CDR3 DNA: TGCAGTGCTAGTGCCACGAGCACAGATACGCAGTATTTT. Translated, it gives CSASATSTDTQYF.

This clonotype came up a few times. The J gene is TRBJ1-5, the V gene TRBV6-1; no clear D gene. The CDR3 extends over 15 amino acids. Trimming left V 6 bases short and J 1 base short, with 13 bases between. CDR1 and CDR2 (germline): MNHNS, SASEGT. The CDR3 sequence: CASRHPWQSNQPQHF. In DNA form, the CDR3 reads TGTGCCAGCAGACACCCGTGGCAGAGCAATCAGCCCCAGCATTTT.

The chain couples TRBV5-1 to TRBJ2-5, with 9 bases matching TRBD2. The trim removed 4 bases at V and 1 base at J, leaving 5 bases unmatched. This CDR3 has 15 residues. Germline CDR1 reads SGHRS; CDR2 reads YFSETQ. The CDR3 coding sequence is TGCGCCAGCAGCCCGGGACTAGCCTCCCAAGAGACCCAGTACTTC. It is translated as CASSPGLASQETQYF.

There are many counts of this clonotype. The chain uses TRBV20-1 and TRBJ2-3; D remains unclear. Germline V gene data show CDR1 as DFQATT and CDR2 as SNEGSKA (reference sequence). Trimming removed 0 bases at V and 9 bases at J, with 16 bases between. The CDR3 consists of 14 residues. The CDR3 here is CSARDSASMETQYF. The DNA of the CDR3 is TGCAGTGCTAGAGATTCGGCCAGCATGGAGACGCAGTATTTT.

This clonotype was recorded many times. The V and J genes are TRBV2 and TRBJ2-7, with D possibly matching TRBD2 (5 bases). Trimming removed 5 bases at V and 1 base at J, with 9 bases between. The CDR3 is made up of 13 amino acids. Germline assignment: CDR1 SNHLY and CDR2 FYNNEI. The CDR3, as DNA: TGTGCCAGCAGTTACGGACTTTCCTACGAGCAGTACGTC. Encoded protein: CASSYGLSYEQYV.

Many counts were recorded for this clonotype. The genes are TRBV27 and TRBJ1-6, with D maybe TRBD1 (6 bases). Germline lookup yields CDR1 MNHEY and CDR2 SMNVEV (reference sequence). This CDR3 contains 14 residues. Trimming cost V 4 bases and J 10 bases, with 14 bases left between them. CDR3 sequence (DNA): TGTGCCAGCAGTTGGGGACACCCGTACTCACCCCTCCACTTT. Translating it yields CASSWGHPYSPLHF.

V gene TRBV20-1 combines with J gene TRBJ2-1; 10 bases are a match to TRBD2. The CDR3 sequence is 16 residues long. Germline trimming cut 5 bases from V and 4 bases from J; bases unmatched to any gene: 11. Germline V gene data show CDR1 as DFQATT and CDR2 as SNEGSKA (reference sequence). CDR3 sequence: CSAFLSAGGSYNEQFF. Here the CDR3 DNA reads TGCAGTGCTTTCCTTTCAGCGGGAGGGTCGTACAATGAGCAGTTCTTC.

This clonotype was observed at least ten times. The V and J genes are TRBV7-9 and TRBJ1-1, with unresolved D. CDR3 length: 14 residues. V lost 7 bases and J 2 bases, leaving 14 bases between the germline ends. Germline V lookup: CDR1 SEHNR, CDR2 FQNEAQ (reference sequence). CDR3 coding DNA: TGTGCCAGCACCCCAGGTCGGATCAACACTGAAGCTTTCTTT. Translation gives CASTPGRINTEAFF.

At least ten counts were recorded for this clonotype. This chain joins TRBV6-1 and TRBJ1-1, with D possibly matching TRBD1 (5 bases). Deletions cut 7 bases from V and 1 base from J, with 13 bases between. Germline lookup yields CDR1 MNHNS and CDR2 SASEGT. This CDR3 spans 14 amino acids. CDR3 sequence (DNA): TGTGCCAGCATACTGACCGGGACGAACACTGAAGCTTTCTTT. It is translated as CASILTGTNTEAFF.

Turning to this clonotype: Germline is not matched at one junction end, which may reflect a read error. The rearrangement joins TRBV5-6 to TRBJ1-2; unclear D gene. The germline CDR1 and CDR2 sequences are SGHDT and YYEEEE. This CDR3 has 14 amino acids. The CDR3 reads CASSLNELNYGHTF. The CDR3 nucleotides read TGTGCCAGCAGCTTAAACGAACTTAACTATGGCCACACCTTC.

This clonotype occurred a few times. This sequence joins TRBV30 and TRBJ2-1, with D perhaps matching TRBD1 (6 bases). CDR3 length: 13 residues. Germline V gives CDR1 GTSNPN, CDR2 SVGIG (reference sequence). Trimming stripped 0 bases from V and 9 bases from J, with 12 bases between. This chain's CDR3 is CAWSVGDMFEQFF. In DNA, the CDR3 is TGTGCCTGGAGTGTAGGGGACATGTTTGAGCAGTTCTTC.

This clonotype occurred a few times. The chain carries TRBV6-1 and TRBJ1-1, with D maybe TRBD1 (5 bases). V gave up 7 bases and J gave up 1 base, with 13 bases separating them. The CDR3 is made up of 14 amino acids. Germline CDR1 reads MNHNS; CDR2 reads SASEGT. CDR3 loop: CASIAGGTNTEAFF. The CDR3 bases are TGTGCCAGCATCGCGGGGGGAACGAACACTGAAGCTTTCTTT.

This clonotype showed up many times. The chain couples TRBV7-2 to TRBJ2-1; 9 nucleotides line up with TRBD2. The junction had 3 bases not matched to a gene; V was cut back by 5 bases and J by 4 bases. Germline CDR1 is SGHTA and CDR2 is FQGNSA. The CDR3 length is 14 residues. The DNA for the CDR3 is TGTGCCAGCAGCGCGACTAGCGGATACAATGAGCAGTTCTTC. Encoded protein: CASSATSGYNEQFF. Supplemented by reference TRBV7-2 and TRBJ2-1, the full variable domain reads GAGVSQSPSNKVTEKGKDVELRCDPISGHTALYWYRQSLGQGLEFLIYFQGNSAPDKSGLPSDRFSAERTGGSVSTLTIQRTQQEDSAVYLCASSATSGYNEQFFGPGTRLTVL.

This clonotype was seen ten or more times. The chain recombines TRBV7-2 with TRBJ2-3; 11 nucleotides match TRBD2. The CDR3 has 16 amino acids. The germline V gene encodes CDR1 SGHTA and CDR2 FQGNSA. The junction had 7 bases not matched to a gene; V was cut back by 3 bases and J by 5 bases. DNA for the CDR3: TGTGCCAGCAGCTTCCTTAGCGGGGGGGCACAAGATACGCAGTATTTT. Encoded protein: CASSFLSGGAQDTQYF.

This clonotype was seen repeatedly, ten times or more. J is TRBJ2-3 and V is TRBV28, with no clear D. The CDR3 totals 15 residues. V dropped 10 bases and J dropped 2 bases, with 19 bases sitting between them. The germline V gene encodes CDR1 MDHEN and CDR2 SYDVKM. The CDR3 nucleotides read TGTGCCACTATGACTCGCACCATCGCCACAGATACGCAGTATTTT. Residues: CATMTRTIATDTQYF.

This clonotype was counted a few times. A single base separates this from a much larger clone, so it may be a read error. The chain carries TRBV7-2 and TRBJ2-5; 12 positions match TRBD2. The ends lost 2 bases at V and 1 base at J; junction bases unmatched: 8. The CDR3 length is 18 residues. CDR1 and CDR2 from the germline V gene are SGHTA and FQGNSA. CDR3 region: CASSLWTSGALLQETQYF. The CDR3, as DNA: TGTGCCAGCAGCTTATGGACTAGCGGGGCACTTCTCCAAGAGACCCAGTACTTC.

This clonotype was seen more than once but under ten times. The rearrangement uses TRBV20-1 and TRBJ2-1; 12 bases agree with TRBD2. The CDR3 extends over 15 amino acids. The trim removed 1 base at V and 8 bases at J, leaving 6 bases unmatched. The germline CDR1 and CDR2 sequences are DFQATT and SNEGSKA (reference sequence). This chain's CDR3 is CSARGGLAGRDEQFF. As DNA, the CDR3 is TGCAGTGCTAGAGGGGGACTAGCGGGTCGCGATGAGCAGTTCTTC.

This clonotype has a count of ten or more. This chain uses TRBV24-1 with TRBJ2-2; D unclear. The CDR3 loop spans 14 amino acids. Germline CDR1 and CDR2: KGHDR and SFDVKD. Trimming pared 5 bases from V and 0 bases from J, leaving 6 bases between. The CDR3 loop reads CATSGTPNTGELFF. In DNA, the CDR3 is TGTGCCACCAGTGGAACCCCGAACACCGGGGAGCTGTTTTTT.